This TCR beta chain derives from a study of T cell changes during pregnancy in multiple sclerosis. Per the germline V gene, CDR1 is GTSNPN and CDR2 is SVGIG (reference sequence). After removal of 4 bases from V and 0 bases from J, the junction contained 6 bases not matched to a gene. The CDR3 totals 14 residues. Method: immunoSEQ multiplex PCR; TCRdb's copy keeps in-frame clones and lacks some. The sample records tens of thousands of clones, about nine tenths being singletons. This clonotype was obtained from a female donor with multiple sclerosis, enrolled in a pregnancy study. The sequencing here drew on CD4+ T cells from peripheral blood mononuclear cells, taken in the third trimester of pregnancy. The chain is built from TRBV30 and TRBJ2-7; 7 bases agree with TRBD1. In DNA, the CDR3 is TGTGCCTGGACCCGGGACAGCCTCTCCTACGAGCAGTACTTC. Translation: CAWTRDSLSYEQYF.